Shown below are 9 T cell receptor beta chains from a single sample sequenced in a study of beta chain features in type 1 diabetes. The entirety of the isolated RNA underwent reverse transcription, so expressed TCRB transcripts were sequenced. The assay was immunoSEQ multiplex PCR, and TCRdb's table has in-frame clones only and misses some. The sample includes fewer than 500,000 clones, 14% seen only once; the top ten take roughly 0.035%. The sequencing input was naive CD4+ T cells from blood. The source of these receptors is a man aged 30 to 39 in good health.

In its sample, this clone was seen a few times. This sequence joins TRBV7-9 and TRBJ2-3; D gene uncertain. Germline values: CDR1 SEHNR, CDR2 FQNEAQ (reference sequence). This CDR3 region has 14 residues. V was cut by 5 bases and J by 5 bases, with 14 bases left in between. CDR3 sequence: CASSPALGQDTQYF. The CDR3 DNA is TGTGCCAGCAGCCCAGCGCTAGGGCAAGATACGCAGTATTTT.

This clone showed up just a few times. The V and J genes are TRBV7-2 and TRBJ1-1; D is unclear. Trimming pared 2 bases from V and 4 bases from J, leaving 8 bases between. The CDR3 length is 13 residues. The germline V gene has CDR1 SGHTA and CDR2 FQGNSA. CDR3 sequence reads: CASSLSEGTEAFF. CDR3 nucleotides: TGTGCCAGCAGCTTATCCGAAGGCACTGAAGCTTTCTTT.

The chain employs TRBV7-2 and TRBJ2-3; D perhaps matches TRBD1 (5 bases). V was shortened by 1 base and J by 6 bases, with 11 bases between the two germline ends. The CDR3 has 14 residues. Germline V gene sequence: CDR1 SGHTA, CDR2 FQGNSA. The CDR3 DNA reads TGTGCCAGCAGCTTAGATAGTGGGGCGGATACGCAGTATTTT. This translates into CASSLDSGADTQYF.

This clone was found a few times. This sequence joins TRBV9 and TRBJ2-1; TRBD1 matches at 9 bases. J was trimmed by 5 bases and V by 3 bases; bases with no gene match: 6. The CDR3 totals 15 residues. Germline V lookup: CDR1 SGDLS, CDR2 YYNGEE. Here the CDR3 DNA reads TGTGCCAGCAGCGCCAGGACAGGGGTTAACAATGAGCAGTTCTTC. Protein product: CASSARTGVNNEQFF.

The rearrangement joins TRBV18 to TRBJ1-2, with TRBD1 matching 10 bases. The CDR3 consists of 13 residues. The germline V gene has CDR1 KGHSH and CDR2 LQKENI. V trimming: 6 bases; J trimming: 7 bases; junction bases outside the gene matches: 5. CDR3 nucleotide sequence: TGTGCCAGCTCCCCCGGGGACAGGGGTGGCTACACCTTC. As protein: CASSPGDRGGYTF.

In this sample, this clone turned up a few times. V is TRBV19 and J is TRBJ2-3; possible D gene TRBD1, 6 bases. The V gene lost 4 bases and the J gene lost 8 bases, with 10 bases spanning the gap. The CDR3 contains 12 residues. CDR1 is LNHDA, CDR2 SQIVND, per germline (reference sequence). DNA for the CDR3: TGTGCCAGTAGTAGGACAGTAGGTACGCAGTATTTT. Residues: CASSRTVGTQYF.

The chain carries TRBV9 and TRBJ2-1; D is unclear. Trimming removed 1 base from V and 6 bases from J, with 8 bases in between. This CDR3 region has 13 residues. CDR1 is SGDLS, CDR2 YYNGEE, per germline. CDR3 DNA: TGTGCCAGCAGCGTATCCGCTATCAATGAGCAGTTCTTC. This gives the protein CASSVSAINEQFF.

The chain recombines TRBV29-1 with TRBJ1-3; maybe TRBD1 (5 bases). Per the germline V gene, CDR1 is SQVTM and CDR2 is ANQGSEA. Trimming left V 4 bases short and J 16 bases short, with 8 bases between. The CDR3 has 8 residues. Written as DNA, the CDR3 is TGCAGCGTTGGGAGGGGTTATTTT. Translating it yields CSVGRGYF.

Only a few counts were recorded for this clone. The chain joins TRBV7-2 to TRBJ2-5, with D maybe TRBD2 (5 bases). The CDR3 consists of 13 residues. Trimming took off 1 base at V and 7 bases at J, with 10 bases between the two ends. Germline V gives CDR1 SGHTA, CDR2 FQGNSA. The CDR3 loop reads CASSLGGLGTQYF. DNA of the CDR3: TGTGCCAGCAGCTTAGGAGGGCTGGGGACCCAGTACTTC. Supplemented by reference TRBV7-2 and TRBJ2-5, the full variable domain reads GAGVSQSPSNKVTEKGKDVELRCDPISGHTALYWYRQSLGQGLEFLIYFQGNSAPDKSGLPSDRFSAERTGGSVSTLTIQRTQQEDSAVYLCASSLGGLGTQYFGPGTRLLVL.